Following are 20 T cell receptor beta chains from one sample sequenced in a study of immune evolution from preneoplasia to lung adenocarcinoma (dated by TCRdb to the early 2020s). Library preparation used the immunoSEQ multiplex PCR assay. Imported from immuneACCESS, the table was reduced by TCRdb to in-frame sequences with V and J called. These copies leave out some clones; in studies compared against another copy, an unresolved V gene accounts for under half, and the cause of the remainder is not known. For this sample there are around 10,000 clones; 80% to 85% appear just once. 4% to 5% of the sample lies in the top ten. Sequences were obtained from FFPE minimally invasive lung adenocarcinoma tissue. The cell subset or site label corresponds to: micro-invasive lung adenocarcinoma (MIA). The receptors originated from a person aged 70 to 85 with lung adenocarcinoma. Some clones in this sample may be carry-over from other donors' samples.

The V gene is TRBV27, the J gene TRBJ1-1, with D hard to call. Trimming removed 6 bases at V and 1 base at J, with 12 bases between. The CDR3 runs to 14 residues. Germline values: CDR1 MNHEY, CDR2 SMNVEV (reference sequence). The CDR3 nucleotides read TGTGCCAGCAGCCCTCGAGGAAAGAACACTGAAGCTTTCTTT. Amino acid sequence: CASSPRGKNTEAFF.

This sequence joins TRBV6-5 and TRBJ2-1; TRBD1 matches 8 bases. The CDR3 loop spans 11 amino acids. CDR1 and CDR2 from the germline V gene are MNHEY and SVGAGI. With V trimmed by 6 bases and J by 14 bases, 6 bases remained unmatched. The CDR3 DNA is TGTGCCAGCAGCCCAGGACAGGGAAAGTTCTTC. Protein: CASSPGQGKFF.

This clone was observed a handful of times. This chain links TRBV5-6 with TRBJ2-1, with D unresolved. This CDR3 has 15 amino acids. CDR1 SGHDT and CDR2 YYEEEE come from the germline V gene. V lost 0 bases and J 1 base, leaving 8 bases between the germline ends. This chain's CDR3 is CASSLGWGSYNEQFF. In DNA, the CDR3 is TGTGCCAGCAGCTTGGGGTGGGGATCCTACAATGAGCAGTTCTTC.

The rearrangement uses TRBV9 and TRBJ1-4, with 7 bases that match TRBD1. The CDR3 runs to 17 residues. The V segment lost 4 bases and the J segment 2 bases; nucleotides outside the gene matches: 11. Germline V lookup: CDR1 SGDLS, CDR2 YYNGEE. CDR3 coding DNA: TGTGCCAGCAGCCTTTCCCGAGGGGGACAGACTAATGAAAAACTGTTTTTT. Its translation: CASSLSRGGQTNEKLFF. Full variable domain (rest looked up from reference TRBV9 and TRBJ1-4): DSGVTQTPKHLITATGQRVTLRCSPRSGDLSVYWYQQSLDQGLQFLIQYYNGEERAKGNILERFSAQQFPDLHSELNLSSLELGDSALYFCASSLSRGGQTNEKLFFGSGTQLSVL.

The chain joins TRBV2 to TRBJ1-6; D gene uncertain. Germline V gene sequence: CDR1 SNHLY, CDR2 FYNNEI. The CDR3 is 15 amino acids. V shed 1 base and J shed 7 bases, with 11 bases lying between them. The CDR3 spells CASSEVLGMNSPLHF. The DNA for the CDR3 is TGTGCCAGCAGTGAAGTTCTGGGGATGAATTCACCCCTCCACTTT.

This clone was seen a single time. The V call is TRBV21-1, the J call TRBJ2-2; TRBD2, the table's D call, lacks a check against the DNA. TRBV21-1 represents a pseudogene. CDR3 length: 19 amino acids. Here the CDR3 DNA reads TGTGCCAGCAGCACCTTAGCGGGGGGGCCCTACCCGAGTACCGGGGAGCTGTTTTTT. This translates into CASSTLAGGPYPSTGELFF.

V gene TRBV6-6 combines with J gene TRBJ1-6, with D possibly matching TRBD1 (6 bases). V was trimmed by 7 bases and J by 14 bases, leaving 18 bases between them. The CDR3 consists of 13 residues. Germline V lookup: CDR1 MNHNY, CDR2 SVGAGI (reference sequence). The CDR3 bases are TGTGCCAGCATCCAAACCGCAGGGGTATCCCTCCACTTT. Its protein product is CASIQTAGVSLHF.

The V gene is TRBV2, the J gene TRBJ2-7; a weak D match, TRBD1 (6 bases). V was clipped by 8 bases and J by 7 bases, with 15 bases between them. This CDR3 spans 12 amino acids. In germline, CDR1 is SNHLY, CDR2 FYNNEI. DNA for the CDR3: TGTGCCAGCGAACAGGGTCCCGGGGAGCAGTACTTC. Protein product: CASEQGPGEQYF.

This clone was counted a single time. This chain joins TRBV5-4 and TRBJ1-2; D is possibly TRBD1 (5 bases). V shed 2 bases and J shed 6 bases, with 8 bases lying between them. The CDR3 covers 12 residues. Germline values: CDR1 SGHNT, CDR2 YYREEE (reference sequence). The CDR3 nucleotides are TGTGCCAGCAGCTTTTGGGGCAATGGCTACACCTTC. This encodes CASSFWGNGYTF.

V gene TRBV7-2 combines with J gene TRBJ1-5; 7 bases align to TRBD1. The CDR3 is made up of 17 amino acids. V shed 5 bases, J shed 0 bases, and the junction held 10 bases outside the gene matches. CDR1 is SGHTA and CDR2 is FQGNSA in the germline V gene. The CDR3: CASSPRTGGYSNQPQHF. CDR3 in DNA: TGTGCCAGCAGCCCCAGGACAGGAGGTTATAGCAATCAGCCCCAGCATTTT. Full variable domain (missing parts from reference TRBV7-2 and TRBJ1-5): GAGVSQSPSNKVTEKGKDVELRCDPISGHTALYWYRQSLGQGLEFLIYFQGNSAPDKSGLPSDRFSAERTGGSVSTLTIQRTQQEDSAVYLCASSPRTGGYSNQPQHFGDGTRLSIL.

The CDR3 spells CASSTGPDSPLHF. The CDR3 nucleotides read TGTGCCAGCAGCACCGGACCAGATTCACCCCTCCACTTT. This chain links TRBV7-9 with TRBJ1-6; no reliable D call. The V end was cut by 5 bases, the J end by 8 bases, with 10 bases between. The length of the CDR3 is 13 residues. From germline, CDR1 is SEHNR and CDR2 FQNEAQ (reference sequence).

The rearrangement joins TRBV20-1 to TRBJ2-3, with D hard to call. Trimming cost V 5 bases and J 3 bases, with 6 bases left between them. The CDR3 length is 11 residues. Germline-derived CDR1 and CDR2 are DFQATT and SNEGSKA (reference sequence). The CDR3 loop is CSALLTDTQYF. CDR3 nucleotides: TGCAGTGCTTTGCTGACAGATACGCAGTATTTT.

The rearrangement joins TRBV28 to TRBJ1-5; D possibly corresponds to TRBD1 (5 bases). The CDR3 has 13 residues. Trimming cost V 6 bases and J 1 base, with 7 bases left between them. Per the germline V gene, CDR1 is MDHEN and CDR2 is SYDVKM. CDR3 protein: CASRRDSNQPQHF. CDR3 nucleotides: TGTGCCAGCAGAAGGGACAGCAATCAGCCCCAGCATTTT.

The genes are TRBV25-1 and TRBJ2-6; no clear D gene. Trimming took 6 bases from V and 0 from J, leaving 3 bases between them. Looked up from germline, CDR1 is MGHDK and CDR2 is SYGVNS. This CDR3 contains 13 residues. CDR3 DNA sequence: TGTGCCAGCAGCCGCTCTGGGGCCAACGTCCTGACTTTC. Amino acids: CASSRSGANVLTF.

V gene TRBV27 combines with J gene TRBJ2-3; D is ambiguous. From germline, CDR1 is MNHEY and CDR2 SMNVEV (reference sequence). The length of the CDR3 is 13 residues. V gave up 2 bases and J gave up 0 bases, with 3 bases separating them. The CDR3 DNA is TGTGCCAGCAGTTTACAGAGCACAGATACGCAGTATTTT. Its protein product is CASSLQSTDTQYF.

The rearrangement links TRBV5-1 to TRBJ1-1, with D maybe TRBD1 (5 bases). CDR3 length equals 12 residues. Trimming removed 2 bases from V and 5 bases from J, with 7 bases in between. Germline CDR1 is SGHRS and CDR2 is YFSETQ. CDR3 in DNA: TGCGCCAGCAGCTTCGAGGGGACTGAAGCTTTCTTT. This encodes CASSFEGTEAFF.

This chain connects TRBV29-1 to TRBJ2-7; 8 bases line up with TRBD1. The germline gives CDR1 SQVTM, CDR2 ANQGSEA. The CDR3 sequence is 11 residues long. Unmatched junction bases numbered 3, after V lost 6 bases and J lost 5 bases. The CDR3: CSVGQGDEQYF. The CDR3 region has the DNA TGCAGCGTCGGACAGGGAGACGAGCAGTACTTC.

The CDR3 region is CASSVPGTSNEKLFF. The CDR3 DNA sequence: TGTGCCAGTAGTGTACCCGGGACATCGAATGAAAAACTGTTTTTT. The V call is TRBV19, the J call TRBJ1-4, with D possibly matching TRBD1 (6 bases). V lost 5 bases and J 5 bases, leaving 15 bases between the germline ends. Looked up from germline, CDR1 is LNHDA and CDR2 is SQIVND (reference sequence). The CDR3 sequence is 15 residues long.

This chain joins TRBV9 and TRBJ2-2; D unclear. CDR1 SGDLS and CDR2 YYNGEE come from the germline V gene. The ends were cut back, 0 bases at V and 2 bases at J, with 8 bases in the middle. The CDR3 spans 15 residues. For the CDR3, the DNA is TGTGCCAGCAGCGTAGGGGCCAGAAACACCGGGGAGCTGTTTTTT. The encoded protein is CASSVGARNTGELFF.

The count of this clone is one. The V and J genes are TRBV6-5 and TRBJ1-1; tentative D call: TRBD1 (5 bases). Deletions cut 2 bases from V and 6 bases from J, with 13 bases between. The CDR3 totals 14 residues. Germline CDR1 and CDR2: MNHEY and SVGAGI. CDR3 amino acids: CASSYTPGSPEAFF. CDR3 nucleotides: TGTGCCAGCAGTTACACCCCAGGGTCTCCTGAAGCTTTCTTT.